The rows below give T cell receptor beta chains drawn from one sample of a study of cytomegalovirus exposure and HLA in healthy donors. Sequencing used immunoSEQ multiplex PCR; TCRdb keeps in-frame clones, though not all of them. Of some 110,000 clones listed, 8% to 10% are singletons. Sequenced material: PBMCs. All receptors derive from a man aged 25-45 years in good health and CMV-seronegative. Both conserved end residues are trimmed from each CDR3. The order of the fields is CDR3 protein, V gene, J gene, CDR3 length.

CDR3aa: ASLRQGEAF; v_gene: TRBV25-1; j_gene: TRBJ1-1; len: 9
CDR3aa: ASSEVFLRSTEAF; v_gene: TRBV6-1; j_gene: TRBJ1-1; len: 13
CDR3aa: ASSHPTGGLNQPQH; v_gene: TRBV5-1; j_gene: TRBJ1-5; len: 14
CDR3aa: ASSIAHLDTMNTEAF; v_gene: TRBV19; j_gene: TRBJ1-1; len: 15
CDR3aa: ASSESPGTIQY; v_gene: TRBV10-1; j_gene: TRBJ2-4; len: 11
CDR3aa: ASSFSLLREGPNEQF; v_gene: TRBV7-9; j_gene: TRBJ2-1; len: 15
CDR3aa: ASSDWFGHPRASTNEKLF; v_gene: TRBV6-4; j_gene: TRBJ1-4; len: 18
CDR3aa: ASSPGDRGRTDTQY; v_gene: TRBV5-4; j_gene: TRBJ2-3; len: 14
CDR3aa: ASGTGNGQPQH; v_gene: TRBV19; j_gene: TRBJ1-5; len: 11
CDR3aa: ASTSGPGDGVEQY; v_gene: TRBV6-1; j_gene: TRBJ2-7; len: 13
CDR3aa: ASRGERLAGGRYQETQY; v_gene: TRBV2; j_gene: TRBJ2-5; len: 17
CDR3aa: ASSTPGTGGTEAF; v_gene: TRBV19; j_gene: TRBJ1-1; len: 13
CDR3aa: WSGPRDRDYGYT; v_gene: TRBV28; j_gene: TRBJ1-2; len: 12
CDR3aa: ASSLLSGGFTDTQY; v_gene: TRBV5-6; j_gene: TRBJ2-3; len: 14
CDR3aa: ASGHNEQF; v_gene: TRBV6-5; j_gene: TRBJ2-1; len: 8
CDR3aa: ASSSGLAGGYTQY; v_gene: TRBV11-2; j_gene: TRBJ2-3; len: 13
CDR3aa: ATGGEEAGELF; v_gene: TRBV4-3; j_gene: TRBJ2-2; len: 11
CDR3aa: ASMGKGAF; v_gene: TRBV19; j_gene: TRBJ1-1; len: 8
CDR3aa: ASSPESGASNEKLF; v_gene: TRBV5-4; j_gene: TRBJ1-4; len: 14
CDR3aa: ASSQDVSGRTSSYEQY; v_gene: TRBV4-1; j_gene: TRBJ2-7; len: 16
CDR3aa: AWSNGVGQPQH; v_gene: TRBV30; j_gene: TRBJ1-5; len: 11
CDR3aa: ASSYPEGQGNYGYT; v_gene: TRBV6-5; j_gene: TRBJ1-2; len: 14
CDR3aa: ASSSGAAVHGYT; v_gene: TRBV7-6; j_gene: TRBJ1-2; len: 12
CDR3aa: ASSLNKNTEAF; v_gene: TRBV27; j_gene: TRBJ1-1; len: 11
CDR3aa: SSRVPGGSYNEQF; v_gene: TRBV29-1; j_gene: TRBJ2-1; len: 13
CDR3aa: ASPQHTGQNTEAF; v_gene: TRBV18; j_gene: TRBJ1-1; len: 13
CDR3aa: AWSAGQGLDEKLF; v_gene: TRBV30; j_gene: TRBJ1-4; len: 13
CDR3aa: ASSQDRSVKRNTEAF; v_gene: TRBV4-3; j_gene: TRBJ1-1; len: 15
CDR3aa: AWSRAGGGYT; v_gene: TRBV30; j_gene: TRBJ1-2; len: 10
CDR3aa: ASSITATSYYEQY; v_gene: TRBV27; j_gene: TRBJ2-7; len: 13
CDR3aa: ASSATDYEQY; v_gene: TRBV5-6; j_gene: TRBJ2-7; len: 10
CDR3aa: ASSESIAGGLDEQF; v_gene: TRBV10-1; j_gene: TRBJ2-1; len: 14
CDR3aa: ASKEDRLIPEAF; v_gene: TRBV19; j_gene: TRBJ1-1; len: 12
CDR3aa: AGTRTGSGRGNYEQY; v_gene: TRBV27; j_gene: TRBJ2-7; len: 15
CDR3aa: ASSQGGQHTEAF; v_gene: TRBV23-1; j_gene: TRBJ1-1; len: 12
CDR3aa: ASSYRGPSGNTIY; v_gene: TRBV27; j_gene: TRBJ1-3; len: 13
CDR3aa: ASSLQGATEAF; v_gene: TRBV19; j_gene: TRBJ1-1; len: 11
CDR3aa: ASSSGGGGDQETQY; v_gene: TRBV5-1; j_gene: TRBJ2-5; len: 14
CDR3aa: ASSERGGQGNTDTQY; v_gene: TRBV10-1; j_gene: TRBJ2-3; len: 15
CDR3aa: ASGLVFGGGHSTDTQY; v_gene: TRBV12-5; j_gene: TRBJ2-3; len: 16
CDR3aa: ASSISVTGLSAKNIQY; v_gene: TRBV19; j_gene: TRBJ2-4; len: 16
CDR3aa: ASSKGDRSTDTQY; v_gene: TRBV5-1; j_gene: TRBJ2-3; len: 13
CDR3aa: ASSSRGPGANVLT; v_gene: TRBV5-4; j_gene: TRBJ2-6; len: 13